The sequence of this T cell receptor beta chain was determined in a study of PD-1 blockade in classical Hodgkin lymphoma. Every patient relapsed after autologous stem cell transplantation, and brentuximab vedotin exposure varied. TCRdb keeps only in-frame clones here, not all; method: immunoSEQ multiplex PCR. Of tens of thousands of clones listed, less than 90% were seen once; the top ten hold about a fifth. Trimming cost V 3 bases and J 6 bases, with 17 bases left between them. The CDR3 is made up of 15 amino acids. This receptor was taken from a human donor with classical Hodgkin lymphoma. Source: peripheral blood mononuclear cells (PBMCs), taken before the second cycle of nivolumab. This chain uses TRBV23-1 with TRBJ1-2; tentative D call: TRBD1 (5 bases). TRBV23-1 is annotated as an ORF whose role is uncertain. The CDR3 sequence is CASSHKGSIGDGYTF. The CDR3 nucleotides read TGCGCCAGCAGTCATAAGGGATCCATAGGGGATGGCTACACCTTC.